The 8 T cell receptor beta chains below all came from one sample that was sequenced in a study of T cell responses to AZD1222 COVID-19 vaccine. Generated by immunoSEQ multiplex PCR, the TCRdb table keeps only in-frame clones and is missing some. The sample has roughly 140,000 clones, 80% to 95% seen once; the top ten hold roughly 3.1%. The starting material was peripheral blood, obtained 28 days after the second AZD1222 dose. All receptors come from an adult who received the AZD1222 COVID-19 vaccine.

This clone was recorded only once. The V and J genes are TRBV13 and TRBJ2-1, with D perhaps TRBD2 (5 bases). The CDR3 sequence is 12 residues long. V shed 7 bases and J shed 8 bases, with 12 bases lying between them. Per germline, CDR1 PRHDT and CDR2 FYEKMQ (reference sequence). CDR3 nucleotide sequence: TGTGCCAGCAAACGAGCGGAGGATGAGCAGTTCTTC. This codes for CASKRAEDEQFF.

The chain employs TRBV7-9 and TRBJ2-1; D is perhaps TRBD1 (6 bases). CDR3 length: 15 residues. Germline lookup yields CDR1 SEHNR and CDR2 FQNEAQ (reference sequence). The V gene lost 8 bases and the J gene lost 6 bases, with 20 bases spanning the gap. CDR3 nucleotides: TGTGCCAGCCCCCTTAGGACAGCCCCCTTCAATGAGCAGTTCTTC. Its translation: CASPLRTAPFNEQFF.

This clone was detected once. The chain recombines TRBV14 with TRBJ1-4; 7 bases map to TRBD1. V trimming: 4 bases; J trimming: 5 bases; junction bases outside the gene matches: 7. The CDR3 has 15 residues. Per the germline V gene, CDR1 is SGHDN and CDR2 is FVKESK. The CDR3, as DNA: TGTGCCAGCAGCCTTGGACAGGCGATGAATGAAAAACTGTTTTTT. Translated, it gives CASSLGQAMNEKLFF.

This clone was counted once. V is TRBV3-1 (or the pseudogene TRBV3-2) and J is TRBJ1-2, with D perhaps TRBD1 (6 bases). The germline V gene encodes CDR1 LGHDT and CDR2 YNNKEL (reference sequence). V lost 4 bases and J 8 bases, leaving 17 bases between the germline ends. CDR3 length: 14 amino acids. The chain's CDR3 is CASSPRGQTGGYTF. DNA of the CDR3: TGTGCCAGCAGCCCCCGGGGCCAAACAGGGGGCTACACCTTC.

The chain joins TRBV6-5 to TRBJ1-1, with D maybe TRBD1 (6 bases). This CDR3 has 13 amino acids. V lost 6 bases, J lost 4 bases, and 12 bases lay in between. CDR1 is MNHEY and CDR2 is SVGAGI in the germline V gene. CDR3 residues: CASRYREFTEAFF. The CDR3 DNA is TGTGCCAGCAGGTACAGGGAGTTCACTGAAGCTTTCTTT.

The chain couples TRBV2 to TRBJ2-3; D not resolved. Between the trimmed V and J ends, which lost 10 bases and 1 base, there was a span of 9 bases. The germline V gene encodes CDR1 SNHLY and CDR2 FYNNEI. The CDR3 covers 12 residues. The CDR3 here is CAIRARTDTQYF. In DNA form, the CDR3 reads TGTGCCATCCGGGCCCGCACAGATACGCAGTATTTT.

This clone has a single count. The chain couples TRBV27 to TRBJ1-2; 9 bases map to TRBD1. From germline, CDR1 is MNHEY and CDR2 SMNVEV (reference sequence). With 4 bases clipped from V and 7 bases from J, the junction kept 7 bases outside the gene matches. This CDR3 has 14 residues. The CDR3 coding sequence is TGTGCCAGCAGTTCCGGGACAGGGACTACTGGCTACACCTTC. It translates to CASSSGTGTTGYTF.

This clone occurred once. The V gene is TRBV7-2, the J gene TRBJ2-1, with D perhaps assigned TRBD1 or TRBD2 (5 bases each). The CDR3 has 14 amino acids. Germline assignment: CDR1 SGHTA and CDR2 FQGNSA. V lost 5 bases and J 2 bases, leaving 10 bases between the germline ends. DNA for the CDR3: TGTGCCAGCAGCCCAACGGGACCCTACAATGAGCAGTTCTTC. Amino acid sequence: CASSPTGPYNEQFF.